The clone carrying this T cell receptor (beta chain) was detected once. The antigen remains unidentified. These data are taken from a study of T cell responses to AZD1222 COVID-19 vaccine. Overall study results and limits: Seropositivity was recorded at baseline in only a handful of AZD1222 recipients.

The table came from immunoSEQ multiplex PCR; TCRdb's copy has only in-frame clones and leaves some out. The sample lists fewer than 130,000 clones; just under 95% were seen once. CDR1 is MNHEY and CDR2 is SVGAGI in the germline V gene. This CDR3 contains 13 residues. Trimming removed 6 bases from V and 5 bases from J, with 13 bases in between. Material: peripheral blood, obtained on day 0 of AZD1222 vaccination. This TCR was sampled from an adult in good health. This chain links TRBV6-5 with TRBJ1-1; maybe TRBD1 (5 bases). The CDR3 loop reads CASRPNQGTEAFF. The CDR3 DNA reads as TGTGCCAGCAGGCCCAACCAGGGTACTGAAGCTTTCTTT.